This T cell receptor (beta chain) comes out of a study of blood T cells in healthy people across ages. Study-wide results and caveats: Per million T cells, the diversity of TCR beta decreased roughly linearly as age advanced.

Combining a sample-barcoded 5' primer with a J-beta primer mix, a second PCR ran for about 7 to 12 cycles. Each cDNA molecule received a tag from a template-switch adaptor that had 12 random nucleotides. Each CDR3 protein is one row after TCRdb ran MiXCR on the 5' RACE reads. The sample includes roughly 570,000 distinct CDR3 sequences, roughly 29% of them seen just once. Comment on this clonotype: The antigen is undetermined.

CDR3 length: 13 amino acids. The germline gives CDR1 MDHEN, CDR2 SYDVKM. Per-sample yields of isolated PBMCs were at least 6 million. What was sequenced was blood. This sequence joins TRBV28 and TRBJ2-7, with D hard to call. TRBJ2-5 matches the DNA end more closely, so the J call is doubtful. The clonotype was recovered from a woman between 70 and 85 years old in good health. The CDR3 DNA follows: TGTGCCAGCAGTTTCGCCGTACGCGAGACCCAGTACTTC. It yields the protein CASSFAVRETQYF.